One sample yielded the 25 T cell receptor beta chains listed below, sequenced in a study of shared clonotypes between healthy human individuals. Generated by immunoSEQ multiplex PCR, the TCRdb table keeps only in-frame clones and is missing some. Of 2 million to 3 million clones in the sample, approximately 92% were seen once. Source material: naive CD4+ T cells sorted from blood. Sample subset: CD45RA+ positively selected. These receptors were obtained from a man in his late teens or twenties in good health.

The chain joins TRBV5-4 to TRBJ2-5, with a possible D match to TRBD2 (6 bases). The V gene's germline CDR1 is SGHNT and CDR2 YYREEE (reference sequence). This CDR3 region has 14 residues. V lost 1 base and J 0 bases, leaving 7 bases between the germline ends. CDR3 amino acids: CASSLRDYQETQYF. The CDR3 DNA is TGTGCCAGCAGCTTGCGGGACTACCAAGAGACCCAGTACTTC.

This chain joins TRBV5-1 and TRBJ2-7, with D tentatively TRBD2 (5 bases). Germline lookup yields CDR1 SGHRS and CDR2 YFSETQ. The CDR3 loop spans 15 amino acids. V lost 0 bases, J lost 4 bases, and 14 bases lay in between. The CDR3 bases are TGCGCCAGCAGCTTGGACCGGGGTTGGAATTACGAGCAGTACTTC. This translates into CASSLDRGWNYEQYF.

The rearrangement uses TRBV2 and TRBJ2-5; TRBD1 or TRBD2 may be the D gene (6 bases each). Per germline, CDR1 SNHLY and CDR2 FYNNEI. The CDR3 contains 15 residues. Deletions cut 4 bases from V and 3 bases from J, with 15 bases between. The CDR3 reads CASSGGALGEETQYF. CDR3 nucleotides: TGTGCCAGCAGTGGGGGGGCCCTAGGGGAAGAGACCCAGTACTTC.

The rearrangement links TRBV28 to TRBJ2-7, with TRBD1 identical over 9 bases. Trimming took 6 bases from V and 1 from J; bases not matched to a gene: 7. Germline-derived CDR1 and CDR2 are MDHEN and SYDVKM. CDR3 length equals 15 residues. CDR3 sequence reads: CASSRHGTGSYEQYF. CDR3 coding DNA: TGTGCCAGCAGCAGACATGGGACAGGGTCCTACGAGCAGTACTTC.

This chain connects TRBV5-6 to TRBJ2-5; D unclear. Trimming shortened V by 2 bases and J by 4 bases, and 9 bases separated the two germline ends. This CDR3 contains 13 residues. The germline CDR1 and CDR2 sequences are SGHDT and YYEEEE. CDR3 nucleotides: TGTGCCAGCAGCTTCGTTTCGCTAGAGACCCAGTACTTC. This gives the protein CASSFVSLETQYF.

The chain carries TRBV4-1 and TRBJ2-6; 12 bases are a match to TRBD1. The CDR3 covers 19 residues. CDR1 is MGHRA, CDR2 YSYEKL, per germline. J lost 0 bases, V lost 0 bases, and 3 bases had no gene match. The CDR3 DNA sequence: TGCGCCAGCAGCCAAGAAGGGACAGGGGGCCTCTCTGGGGCCAACGTCCTGACTTTC. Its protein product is CASSQEGTGGLSGANVLTF.

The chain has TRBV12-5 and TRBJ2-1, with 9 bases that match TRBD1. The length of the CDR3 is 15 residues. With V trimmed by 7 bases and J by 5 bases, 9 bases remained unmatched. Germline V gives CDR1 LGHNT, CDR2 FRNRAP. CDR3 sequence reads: CASASGTGPNNEQFF. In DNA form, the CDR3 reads TGTGCTAGTGCCTCCGGGACAGGGCCGAACAATGAGCAGTTCTTC. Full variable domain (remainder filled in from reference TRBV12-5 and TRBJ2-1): DARVTQTPRHKVTEMGQEVTMRCQPILGHNTVFWYRQTMMQGLELLAYFRNRAPLDDSGMPKDRFSAEMPDATLATLKIQPSEPRDSAVYFCASASGTGPNNEQFFGPGTRLTVL.

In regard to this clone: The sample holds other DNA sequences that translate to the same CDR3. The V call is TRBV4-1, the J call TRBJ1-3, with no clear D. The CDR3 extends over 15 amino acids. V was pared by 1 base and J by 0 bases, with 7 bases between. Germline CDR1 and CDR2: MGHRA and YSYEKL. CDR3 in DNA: TGCGCCAGCAGCCAAGGGCCCAGCTCTGGAAACACCATATATTTT. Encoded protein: CASSQGPSSGNTIYF.

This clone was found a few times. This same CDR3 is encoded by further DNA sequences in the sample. The CDR3 bases are TGTGCCAGCAGCGTAGGGACAGGGAAAGAGACCCAGTACTTC. Residues: CASSVGTGKETQYF. The rearrangement uses TRBV9 and TRBJ2-5, with 8 bases identical to TRBD1. The CDR3 is 14 amino acids. Germline assignment: CDR1 SGDLS and CDR2 YYNGEE. Unmatched junction bases numbered 1, after V lost 0 bases and J lost 3 bases.

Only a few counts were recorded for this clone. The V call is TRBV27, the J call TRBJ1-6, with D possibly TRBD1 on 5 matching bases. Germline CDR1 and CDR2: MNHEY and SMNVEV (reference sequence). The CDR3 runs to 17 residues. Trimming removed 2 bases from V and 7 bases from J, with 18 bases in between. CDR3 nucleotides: TGTGCCAGCAGTTTAGCGGGGGGGAGGGGTGTAAATTCACCCCTCCACTTT. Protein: CASSLAGGRGVNSPLHF.

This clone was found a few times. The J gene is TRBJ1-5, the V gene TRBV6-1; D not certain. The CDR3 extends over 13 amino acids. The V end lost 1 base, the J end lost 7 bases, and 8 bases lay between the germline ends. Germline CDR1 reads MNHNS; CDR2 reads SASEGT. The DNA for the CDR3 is TGTGCCAGCAGTGAAGTGGTCCTCCAGCCCCAGCATTTT. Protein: CASSEVVLQPQHF.

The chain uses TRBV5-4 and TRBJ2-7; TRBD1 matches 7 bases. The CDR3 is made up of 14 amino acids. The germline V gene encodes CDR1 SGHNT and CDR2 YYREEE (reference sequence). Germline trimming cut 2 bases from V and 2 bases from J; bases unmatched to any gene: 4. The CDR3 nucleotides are TGTGCCAGCAGCTTTAACAGGGGCCCCTACGAGCAGTACTTC. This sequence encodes CASSFNRGPYEQYF.

The CDR3 DNA sequence: TGTGCCTGGACCCCTGGGGAGATTTATAATTCACCCCTCCACTTT. It codes for CAWTPGEIYNSPLHF. This chain links TRBV30 with TRBJ1-6; D gene ambiguous. The V gene's germline CDR1 is GTSNPN and CDR2 SVGIG (reference sequence). The CDR3 runs 15 residues. Trimming removed 4 bases from V and 4 bases from J, with 14 bases in between.

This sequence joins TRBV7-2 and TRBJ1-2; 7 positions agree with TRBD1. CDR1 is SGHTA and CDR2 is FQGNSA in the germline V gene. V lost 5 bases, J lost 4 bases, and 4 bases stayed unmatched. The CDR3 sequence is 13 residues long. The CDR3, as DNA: TGTGCCAGCAGCCGACAGGGCTCCTATGGCTACACCTTC. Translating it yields CASSRQGSYGYTF.

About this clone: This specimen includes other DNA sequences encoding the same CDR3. The CDR3 region is CASSLGTSGGQETQYF. DNA for the CDR3: TGTGCCAGCAGCCTCGGGACTAGCGGGGGACAAGAGACCCAGTACTTC. V gene TRBV5-4 combines with J gene TRBJ2-5; 14 bases match TRBD2. The CDR3 extends over 16 amino acids. Germline CDR1 is SGHNT and CDR2 is YYREEE (reference sequence). V dropped 4 bases and J dropped 2; count of bases not matched to a gene: 4.

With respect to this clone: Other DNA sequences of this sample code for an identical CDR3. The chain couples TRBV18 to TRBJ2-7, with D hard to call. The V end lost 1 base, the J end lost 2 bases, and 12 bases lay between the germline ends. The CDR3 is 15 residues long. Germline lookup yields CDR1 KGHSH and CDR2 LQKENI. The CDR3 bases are TGTGCCAGCTCACCACAGAACGGCAGACCCTACGAGCAGTACTTC. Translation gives CASSPQNGRPYEQYF.

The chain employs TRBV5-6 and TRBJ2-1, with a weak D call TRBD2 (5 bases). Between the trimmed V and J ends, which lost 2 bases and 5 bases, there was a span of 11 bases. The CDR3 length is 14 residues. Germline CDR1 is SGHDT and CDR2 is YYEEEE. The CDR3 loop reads CASSLVGNHNEQFF. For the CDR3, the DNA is TGTGCCAGCAGCTTAGTCGGGAACCACAATGAGCAGTTCTTC.

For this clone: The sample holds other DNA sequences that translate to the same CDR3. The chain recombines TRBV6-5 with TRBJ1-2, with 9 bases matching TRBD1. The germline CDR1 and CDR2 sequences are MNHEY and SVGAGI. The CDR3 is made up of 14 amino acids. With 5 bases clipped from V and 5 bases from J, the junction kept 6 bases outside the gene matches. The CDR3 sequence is CASSLRTGEYGYTF. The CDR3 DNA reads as TGTGCCAGCAGTCTCCGGACAGGGGAATATGGCTACACCTTC.

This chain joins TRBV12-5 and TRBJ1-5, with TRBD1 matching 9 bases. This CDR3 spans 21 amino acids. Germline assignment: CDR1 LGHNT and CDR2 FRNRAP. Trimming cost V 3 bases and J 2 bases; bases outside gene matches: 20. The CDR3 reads CASGLPSPGTGLGEGNQPQHF. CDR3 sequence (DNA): TGTGCTAGTGGTTTACCATCCCCCGGGACAGGGTTGGGTGAGGGCAATCAGCCCCAGCATTTT. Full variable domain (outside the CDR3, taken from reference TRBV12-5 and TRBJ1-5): DARVTQTPRHKVTEMGQEVTMRCQPILGHNTVFWYRQTMMQGLELLAYFRNRAPLDDSGMPKDRFSAEMPDATLATLKIQPSEPRDSAVYFCASGLPSPGTGLGEGNQPQHFGDGTRLSIL.

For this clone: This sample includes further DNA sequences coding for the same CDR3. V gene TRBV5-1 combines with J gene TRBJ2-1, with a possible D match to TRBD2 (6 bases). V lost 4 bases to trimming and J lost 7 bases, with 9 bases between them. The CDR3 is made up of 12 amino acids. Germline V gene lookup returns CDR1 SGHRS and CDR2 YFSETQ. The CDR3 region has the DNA TGCGCCAGCAGCATCGGGGGAAATGAGCAGTTCTTC. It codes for CASSIGGNEQFF.

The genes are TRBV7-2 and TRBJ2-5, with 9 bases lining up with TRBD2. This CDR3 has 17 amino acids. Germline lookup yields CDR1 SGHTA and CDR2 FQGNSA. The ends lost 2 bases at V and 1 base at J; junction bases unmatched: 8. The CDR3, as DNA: TGTGCCAGCAGCTTAACCCGGCTAGCGGGGACCCAAGAGACCCAGTACTTC. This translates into CASSLTRLAGTQETQYF.

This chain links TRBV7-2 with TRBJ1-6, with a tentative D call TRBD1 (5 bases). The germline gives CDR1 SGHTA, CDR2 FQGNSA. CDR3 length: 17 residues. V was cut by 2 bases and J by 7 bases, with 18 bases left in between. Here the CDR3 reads CASSLLPAGLTNSPLHF. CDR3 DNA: TGTGCCAGCAGCTTATTACCCGCAGGGCTGACGAATTCACCCCTCCACTTT.

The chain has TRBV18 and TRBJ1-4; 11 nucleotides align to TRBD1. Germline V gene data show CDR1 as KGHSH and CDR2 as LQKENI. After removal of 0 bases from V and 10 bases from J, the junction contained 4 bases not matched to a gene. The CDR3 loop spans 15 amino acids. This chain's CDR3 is CASSPPGQGEGKLFF. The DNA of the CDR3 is TGTGCCAGCTCACCACCGGGACAGGGGGAAGGAAAACTGTTTTTT.

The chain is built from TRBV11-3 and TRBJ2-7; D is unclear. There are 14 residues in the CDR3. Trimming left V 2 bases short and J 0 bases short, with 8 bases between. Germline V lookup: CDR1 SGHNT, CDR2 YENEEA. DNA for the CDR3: TGTGCCAGCAGCTTACGGGCCGCCTCCTACGAGCAGTACTTC. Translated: CASSLRAASYEQYF.

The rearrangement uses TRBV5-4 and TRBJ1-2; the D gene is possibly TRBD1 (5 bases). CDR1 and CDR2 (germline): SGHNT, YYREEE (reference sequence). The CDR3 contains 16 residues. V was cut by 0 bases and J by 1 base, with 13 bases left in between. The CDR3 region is CASSLVGGGLNYGYTF. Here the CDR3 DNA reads TGTGCCAGCAGCTTGGTGGGCGGGGGTCTTAACTATGGCTACACCTTC.